This record looks at one T cell receptor beta chain sequence and its context. The CDR3 loop spans 13 amino acids. Per germline, CDR1 SGDLS and CDR2 YYNGEE. The V and J ends lost 0 bases and 3 bases respectively, with 6 bases between them. The data stem from a study of early T cells in non-severe SARS-CoV-2 infection. Unique molecular identifiers tagged individual cDNA molecules. TCRdb recomputed calls from the 5' RACE reads with MiXCR, one row per CDR3 protein. The profile shows more than 75,000 distinct CDR3 sequences, around 13% of them singletons. The chain links TRBV9 to TRBJ1-1; D uncertain. The origin of this receptor is an adult who was a healthcare worker with PCR-confirmed SARS-CoV-2 infection or an uninfected control (not recorded which). The specimen sequenced was whole blood. CDR3 amino acids: CASSVATYTEAFF. Here the CDR3 DNA reads TGTGCCAGCAGCGTAGCGACCTACACTGAAGCTTTCTTT.